The text below deals with one TCR beta chain. Its antigen is unknown. The sample is drawn from a study of PD-1 blockade in classical Hodgkin lymphoma. In the study overall: It was nivolumab at 3 mg/kg, given intravenously every 2 weeks, that patients received. Overall study findings and caveats: Partial responders and progressors had significantly lower baseline TCR diversity.

The CDR3 consists of 14 residues. Germline CDR1 is MNHNY and CDR2 is SVGAGI (reference sequence). V was shortened by 5 bases and J by 2 bases, with 13 bases between the two germline ends. All patients relapsed after autologous stem cell transplantation, and brentuximab vedotin exposure varied. Sequenced by immunoSEQ multiplex PCR; TCRdb stores in-frame clones only, minus some. The sample yields 46,000 or so clones, over 70% seen once. The clonotype comes from a human donor with classical Hodgkin lymphoma. Sequencing used peripheral blood mononuclear cells (PBMCs), obtained at baseline. The rearrangement links TRBV6-6 to TRBJ2-7; weak D call: TRBD1 (6 bases). The CDR3 DNA is TGTGCCAGCAGTCCCACAGGGCCCACCTACGAGCAGTACTTC. Translating it yields CASSPTGPTYEQYF.